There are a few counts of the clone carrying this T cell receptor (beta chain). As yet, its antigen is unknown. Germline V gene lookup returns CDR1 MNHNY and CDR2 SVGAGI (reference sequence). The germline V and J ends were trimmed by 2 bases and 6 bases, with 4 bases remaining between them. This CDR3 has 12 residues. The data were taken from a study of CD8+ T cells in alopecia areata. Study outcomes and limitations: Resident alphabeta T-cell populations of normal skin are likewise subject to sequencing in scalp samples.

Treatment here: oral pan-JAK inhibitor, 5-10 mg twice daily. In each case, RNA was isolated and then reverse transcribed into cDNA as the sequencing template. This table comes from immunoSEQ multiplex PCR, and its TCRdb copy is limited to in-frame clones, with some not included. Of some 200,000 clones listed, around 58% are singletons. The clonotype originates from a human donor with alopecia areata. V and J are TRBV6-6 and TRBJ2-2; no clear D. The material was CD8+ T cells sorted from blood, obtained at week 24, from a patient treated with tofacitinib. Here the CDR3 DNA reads TGTGCCAGCAGTTACGGCTCCGGGGAGCTGTTTTTT. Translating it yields CASSYGSGELFF.